The next 7 T cell receptor beta chains were all read from a single sample in a study of STAT5B mutations in CD4+ large granular lymphocyte leukemia. The protocol was immunoSEQ multiplex PCR, while the TCRdb copy is restricted to in-frame clones and leaves out a portion. The sample records tens of thousands of clones, roughly 79% being singletons. Sequencing was carried out using CD4+ T cells from blood buffy coats. The receptors derive from a human donor in good health.

J is TRBJ1-6 and V is TRBV19; weak D call: TRBD1 (5 bases). The ends were cut back, 6 bases at V and 9 bases at J, with 12 bases in the middle. This CDR3 contains 13 residues. Germline V gene lookup returns CDR1 LNHDA and CDR2 SQIVND (reference sequence). The CDR3 reads CASSQTGVSPLHF. The CDR3, as DNA: TGTGCCAGTAGCCAAACGGGGGTTTCACCCCTCCACTTT. The whole variable domain, filled in from reference TRBV19 and TRBJ1-6, reads DGGITQSPKYLFRKEGQNVTLSCEQNLNHDAMYWYRQDPGQGLRLIYYSQIVNDFQKGDIAEGYSVSREKKESFPLTVTSAQKNPTAFYLCASSQTGVSPLHFGNGTRLTVT.

The V call is TRBV4-3, the J call TRBJ2-3; TRBD2 aligns across 11 bases. The V segment lost 0 bases and the J segment 1 base; nucleotides outside the gene matches: 12. This CDR3 region has 20 residues. CDR1 is LGHNA and CDR2 is YSLEER in the germline V gene. This chain's CDR3 is CASSQDLTSGTSGRTDTQYF. CDR3 bases: TGCGCCAGCAGCCAAGATCTAACTTCGGGGACTAGCGGACGCACAGATACGCAGTATTTT.

The chain uses TRBV7-6 and TRBJ2-3, with 10 bases matching TRBD2. This CDR3 has 18 residues. Germline-derived CDR1 and CDR2 are SGHVS and FNYEAQ. Trimming took 3 bases from V and 2 from J; bases not matched to a gene: 11. CDR3 DNA sequence: TGTGCCAGCAGCTTGGCGGGGAGCGGGGGGGCCTTCACAGATACGCAGTATTTT. It is translated as CASSLAGSGGAFTDTQYF. Combining the CDR3 with reference TRBV7-6 and TRBJ2-3 gives the whole variable domain GAGVSQSPRYKVTKRGQDVALRCDPISGHVSLYWYRQALGQGPEFLTYFNYEAQQDKSGLPNDRFSAERPEGSISTLTIQRTEQRDSAMYRCASSLAGSGGAFTDTQYFGPGTRLTVL.

J is TRBJ2-3 and V is TRBV25-1, with a tentative D call TRBD2 (5 bases). With 4 bases removed from V and 4 bases from J, the gap between germline ends came to 6 bases. The CDR3 totals 12 residues. CDR1 and CDR2 (germline): MGHDK, SYGVNS. The CDR3, as DNA: TGTGCCAGCAGTGCCGGGGCAGATACGCAGTATTTT. Its protein product is CASSAGADTQYF.

V gene TRBV5-1 combines with J gene TRBJ2-5; 8 nucleotides align to TRBD2. V lost 0 bases to trimming and J lost 0 bases; unmatched junction nucleotides: 4. CDR3 size: 16 residues. The germline V gene has CDR1 SGHRS and CDR2 YFSETQ. CDR3 protein: CASSLVASGYQETQYF. The CDR3 bases are TGCGCCAGCAGCTTGGTGGCTAGCGGGTACCAAGAGACCCAGTACTTC.

The rearrangement joins TRBV4-2 to TRBJ2-5; D gene ambiguous. With 2 bases removed from V and 1 base from J, the gap between germline ends came to 8 bases. The germline gives CDR1 LGHNA, CDR2 YNFKEQ. The CDR3 length is 14 residues. The CDR3 region is CASSQSHSQETQYF. For the CDR3, the DNA is TGTGCCAGCAGCCAATCACACAGCCAAGAGACCCAGTACTTC.

The V call is TRBV7-2, the J call TRBJ2-5; 11 nucleotides align to TRBD2. Germline assignment: CDR1 SGHTA and CDR2 FQGNSA. The CDR3 has 14 residues. The V and J ends lost 8 bases and 1 base, in that order; junction bases with no gene match: 3. The CDR3 DNA is TGTGCCAGCTCGGGACTAGCGGTCCAAGAGACCCAGTACTTC. Translation gives CASSGLAVQETQYF. Using reference TRBV7-2 and TRBJ2-5 for the parts outside the CDR3, the full variable domain is GAGVSQSPSNKVTEKGKDVELRCDPISGHTALYWYRQSLGQGLEFLIYFQGNSAPDKSGLPSDRFSAERTGGSVSTLTIQRTQQEDSAVYLCASSGLAVQETQYFGPGTRLLVL.